Sequencing of this T cell receptor (beta chain) was carried out in a study of T cell changes during pregnancy in multiple sclerosis. This clone was recorded once. The method was immunoSEQ multiplex PCR; TCRdb's version includes in-frame clones alone and lacks a portion of them. The data hold around 100,000 clones, with approximately 93% observed a single time. The CDR3 length is 13 residues. Germline V gives CDR1 MGHRA, CDR2 YSYEKL. The V gene lost 4 bases and the J gene lost 7 bases, with 11 bases spanning the gap. The chain couples TRBV4-1 to TRBJ2-1; maybe TRBD2 (5 bases). The starting material was peripheral blood, obtained after pregnancy. This receptor was obtained from a female donor with multiple sclerosis, enrolled in a pregnancy study. Written as DNA, the CDR3 is TGCGCCAGCAGCCCAGACCCGGGGAATGAGCAGTTCTTC. Protein product: CASSPDPGNEQFF.